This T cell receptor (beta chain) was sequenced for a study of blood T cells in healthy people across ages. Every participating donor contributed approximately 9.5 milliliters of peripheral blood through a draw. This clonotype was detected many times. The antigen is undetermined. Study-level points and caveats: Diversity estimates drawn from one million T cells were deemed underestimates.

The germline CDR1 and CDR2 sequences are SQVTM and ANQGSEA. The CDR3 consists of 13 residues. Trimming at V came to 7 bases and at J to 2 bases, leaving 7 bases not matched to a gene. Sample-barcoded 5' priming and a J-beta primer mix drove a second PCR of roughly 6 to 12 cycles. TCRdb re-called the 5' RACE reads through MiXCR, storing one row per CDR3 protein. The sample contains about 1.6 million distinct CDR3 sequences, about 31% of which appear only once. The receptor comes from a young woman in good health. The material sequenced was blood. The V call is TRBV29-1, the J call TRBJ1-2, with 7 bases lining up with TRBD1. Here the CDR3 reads CSALTGRNYGYTF. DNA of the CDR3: TGCAGCGCCTTGACAGGGAGGAACTATGGCTACACCTTC.